Reported below is one T cell receptor beta chain. The antigen is undetermined. These donors counted as nominally healthy when sampled, but unrecorded immune exposures were likely. These data originate in a study of cytomegalovirus exposure and HLA in healthy donors. Whole-study findings and limits: The classifier reportedly diagnosed cytomegalovirus status with high sensitivity and specificity.

PCR amplification relied on 60 Vbeta primers (plus 13 Jbeta primers). Measured with immunoSEQ multiplex PCR; TCRdb has only the in-frame clones, and not every one. The sample yields 130,000 or so clones, approximately 91% seen once. The CDR3 extends over 17 amino acids. Germline loops: CDR1 MDHEN, CDR2 SYDVKM. V dropped 1 base and J dropped 0 bases, with 13 bases sitting between them. The chain couples TRBV28 to TRBJ1-3; tentatively, D is TRBD1 (5 bases). The TCR originated in a woman in her forties in good health and CMV-seronegative. The sequenced sample was PBMCs. CDR3 in DNA: TGTGCCAGCAGTTTATACGGGCCGGGGGGCTCTGGAAACACCATATATTTT. It yields the protein CASSLYGPGGSGNTIYF.